This TCR beta chain was sequenced during a study of blood T cell repertoires in COVID-19. Generated by immunoSEQ multiplex PCR, the TCRdb table keeps only in-frame clones and is missing some. The profile shows more than 200,000 clones, 85% to 90% of them singletons. The sample taken for sequencing was peripheral blood. This clonotype was sampled from a middle-aged man with COVID-19, enrolled during active disease.

The CDR3 DNA is TGTGCCAGTAACCCCGGGGGGAGCCAGTACACCGGGGAGCTGTTTTTT. Translated: CASNPGGSQYTGELFF. The chain joins TRBV19 to TRBJ2-2, with 7 bases fitting TRBD2. CDR3 length equals 16 residues. CDR1 is LNHDA and CDR2 is SQIVND in the germline V gene (reference sequence). V lost 7 bases and J lost 3; bases outside the gene matches: 11.